Listed below are T cell receptor beta chains from one sample, sequenced in a study of post-analysis software for immune sequencing data. TCRdb analysed the PCR reads with MiXCR anew, one entry per CDR3 protein. The table records over 150,000 distinct CDR3 sequences, about 29% of them present only once. The sequencing input was blood. The receptors come from a girl aged 10 to 17 with multiple sclerosis. Both conserved end residues are part of each CDR3. The D gene is left open where the match is weak. Size values are once, few and many counts, or a class for expanded clones, and some rows have none.

clone size: .
V gene: TRBV5-6
D gene: .
CDR3 protein: CASSLFRKSNHPQHF

clone size: few
V gene: TRBV6-5
D gene: .
CDR3 protein: CASNPGGSSRAFF

clone size: .
V gene: TRBV12-3/TRBV12-4
D gene: .
CDR3 protein: CASNPGLLTANEQFF

clone size: .
V gene: TRBV27
D gene: .
CDR3 protein: CASSPEPFDEQYF

clone size: many
V gene: TRBV4-1
D gene: .
CDR3 protein: CASSPSTGTRREQYF

clone size: .
V gene: TRBV7-9
D gene: .
CDR3 protein: CASSFMTDLNYGYTF

clone size: .
V gene: TRBV5-1
D gene: .
CDR3 protein: CASSLGGTANTEAFF

clone size: .
V gene: TRBV24-1
D gene: .
CDR3 protein: CATSDPNTGRNPTDTQYF

clone size: .
V gene: TRBV7-2
D gene: TRBD2
CDR3 protein: CASSLALAGVVEQFF

clone size: many
V gene: TRBV4-1
D gene: .
CDR3 protein: CASSHLPANEQFF

clone size: .
V gene: TRBV12-3/TRBV12-4
D gene: .
CDR3 protein: CASSFATVNTEAFF

clone size: many
V gene: TRBV7-2
D gene: .
CDR3 protein: CASSLGGRVDEQYF

clone size: few
V gene: TRBV7-8
D gene: TRBD2
CDR3 protein: CASSFRPTAGGRAGNEQFF

clone size: many
V gene: TRBV10-3
D gene: .
CDR3 protein: CAINEGNTEAFF

clone size: .
V gene: TRBV28
D gene: .
CDR3 protein: CASSTEFISSWGGNTIYF

clone size: many
V gene: TRBV20-1
D gene: TRBD2
CDR3 protein: CSARGLASKEQFF

clone size: .
V gene: TRBV6-4
D gene: .
CDR3 protein: CASSETGRNEQFF

clone size: many
V gene: TRBV28
D gene: .
CDR3 protein: CASQNRGVDNEQFF